This is a list of T cell receptor beta chains from one sample in a study of shared clonotypes between healthy human individuals. Some clones are missing from TCRdb's copy, which holds only in-frame ones; the method was immunoSEQ multiplex PCR. The sample lists approximately 840,000 clones, 96% occurring once. Specimen: naive CD8+ T cells sorted from blood. Receptors were obtained from a man aged 25-45 years in good health. CDR3s include the opening cysteine and the closing phenylalanine or tryptophan. Each record gives: D gene, J gene, clone size, V gene, CDR3 DNA, CDR3 protein. A D gene is named only where the DNA matches it firmly. Expanded clones are given a class, and other clones once, few, many or no size at all.

D: NA; J: TRBJ1-1; size: NA; V: TRBV5-4; DNA: TGTGCCAGCAGCCACGGACGGGATGAAGCTTTCTTT; CDR3: CASSHGRDEAFF
D: NA; J: TRBJ2-2; size: NA; V: TRBV28; DNA: TGTGCCAGCGGGGAGTACACCGGGGAGCTGTTTTTT; CDR3: CASGEYTGELFF
D: TRBD1; J: TRBJ1-5; size: NA; V: TRBV7-9; DNA: TGTGCCAGCAGCTTGGGACAGGGGCTGAATCAGCCCCAGCATTTT; CDR3: CASSLGQGLNQPQHF
D: NA; J: TRBJ2-2; size: NA; V: TRBV11-3; DNA: TGTGCCAGCAGCCACGCCGGGGGACAGACGAACACCGGGGAGCTGTTTTTT; CDR3: CASSHAGGQTNTGELFF
D: NA; J: TRBJ2-1; size: NA; V: TRBV5-6; DNA: TGTGCCAGCAGCTCAGGGGCGGGACGGGAGTTCTTC; CDR3: CASSSGAGREFF
D: TRBD1; J: TRBJ1-5; size: NA; V: TRBV5-8; DNA: TGTGCCAGCAGGGGGAGCCCGGGACAGGGGATCAATCAGCCCCAGCATTTT; CDR3: CASRGSPGQGINQPQHF
D: TRBD2; J: TRBJ2-7; size: NA; V: TRBV5-6; DNA: TGTGCCAGCAGCTTGGGGCGGGAGGCACCCTACGAGCAGTACTTC; CDR3: CASSLGREAPYEQYF
D: NA; J: TRBJ2-7; size: NA; V: TRBV2; DNA: TGTGCCAGCATCCCCTCTACTTCATACGAGCAGTACTTC; CDR3: CASIPSTSYEQYF
D: TRBD2; J: TRBJ2-1; size: few; V: TRBV5-5; DNA: TGTGCCAGCAGCGCAATGGGACTAGCGGGAGAGGTGCTTCGCAATGAGCAGTTCTTC; CDR3: CASSAMGLAGEVLRNEQFF
D: TRBD1; J: TRBJ1-5; size: NA; V: TRBV11-2; DNA: TGTGCCAGCAGCTTAGGTGATACAGGGGGCGGTCAGCCCCAGCATTTT; CDR3: CASSLGDTGGGQPQHF
D: NA; J: TRBJ1-4; size: NA; V: TRBV4-3; DNA: TGCGCCAGCAGCCAAGATAATATCTTGGGCTATAATGAAAAACTGTTTTTT; CDR3: CASSQDNILGYNEKLFF
D: NA; J: TRBJ2-1; size: NA; V: TRBV6-1; DNA: TGTGCCAGCAGTGAAGAAGGACTGCACCGAAGCGGGCACAATGAGCAGTTCTTC; CDR3: CASSEEGLHRSGHNEQFF
D: NA; J: TRBJ1-2; size: NA; V: TRBV6-5; DNA: TGTGCCAGCAGTCCCCGGGCGGGGCGGGATGGCTACACCTTC; CDR3: CASSPRAGRDGYTF
D: TRBD1; J: TRBJ1-1; size: NA; V: TRBV13; DNA: TGTGCCAGCAGCTTAGGGCCAGGGGGCCTTGAAGCTTTCTTT; CDR3: CASSLGPGGLEAFF
D: TRBD2; J: TRBJ2-4; size: NA; V: TRBV27; DNA: TGTGCCAGCAGTCCAACCCCGACTAGCGGGAGTCCCTGCTTC; CDR3: CASSPTPTSGSPCF
D: TRBD2; J: TRBJ2-1; size: NA; V: TRBV7-9; DNA: TGTGCCAGCAGCAATCCGGGACTAGCGGCCAATGAGCAGTTCTTC; CDR3: CASSNPGLAANEQFF
D: TRBD2; J: TRBJ2-1; size: NA; V: TRBV13; DNA: TGTGCCAGCAGCTTAGGGCTAGCGGGCTCCTACAATGAGCAGTTCTTC; CDR3: CASSLGLAGSYNEQFF
D: TRBD2; J: TRBJ2-7; size: NA; V: TRBV5-4; DNA: TGTGCCAGCAGCTTGGGGGCCCCCGGGAGCGGGATATACCACGAGCAGTACTTC; CDR3: CASSLGAPGSGIYHEQYF
D: TRBD2; J: TRBJ2-1; size: NA; V: TRBV15; DNA: TGTGCCACCAGCAGAGGTTCTAGCGGGACTTACAATGAGCAGTTCTTC; CDR3: CATSRGSSGTYNEQFF
D: NA; J: TRBJ2-2; size: NA; V: TRBV9; DNA: TGTGCCAGCAGCGGTACCGGGACCACAATGAACACCGGGGAGCTGTTTTTT; CDR3: CASSGTGTTMNTGELFF
D: NA; J: TRBJ1-5; size: NA; V: TRBV7-2; DNA: TGTGCCAGCAGCTTAGCAGGGGCAGGACATCAGCCCCAGCATTTT; CDR3: CASSLAGAGHQPQHF
D: NA; J: TRBJ2-1; size: NA; V: TRBV11-2; DNA: TGTGCCAGCGGGGATGAGCAGTTCTTC; CDR3: CASGDEQFF
D: NA; J: TRBJ1-4; size: NA; V: TRBV2; DNA: TGTGCCAGCAGTGAAGCCTTGGACAGCGCGAATGAAAAACTGTTTTTT; CDR3: CASSEALDSANEKLFF
D: TRBD2; J: TRBJ2-1; size: once; V: TRBV9; DNA: TGTGCCAGCAGCCCTAGCGGGAGAGGGAATGAGCAGTTCTTC; CDR3: CASSPSGRGNEQFF
D: TRBD2; J: TRBJ2-7; size: NA; V: TRBV27; DNA: TGTGCCAGCAGTATCGAGGGACTAGCGGGAGGCTACGAGCAGTACTTC; CDR3: CASSIEGLAGGYEQYF
D: NA; J: TRBJ2-2; size: once; V: TRBV7-2; DNA: TGTGCCAGCAGCTTATTCCCGGGATATACCGGGGAGCTGTTTTTT; CDR3: CASSLFPGYTGELFF
D: NA; J: TRBJ2-7; size: NA; V: TRBV20-1; DNA: TGCAGTGCTTCAAGCCGGGAGGAGCAGTACTTC; CDR3: CSASSREEQYF
D: NA; J: TRBJ2-4; size: NA; V: TRBV15; DNA: TGTGCCACCAGCAGCGGAGGAGGTCCCAAAAACATTCAGTACTTC; CDR3: CATSSGGGPKNIQYF
D: NA; J: TRBJ2-5; size: NA; V: TRBV9; DNA: TGTGCCAGCAGCGTAGGGGTAAGAGGGGCCAGCATCGAGACCCAGTACTTC; CDR3: CASSVGVRGASIETQYF
D: TRBD1; J: TRBJ2-6; size: NA; V: TRBV4-1; DNA: TGCGCCAGCAGCCAGGGGACAGGGGAGTTTGGGGCCAACGTCCTGACTTTC; CDR3: CASSQGTGEFGANVLTF
D: TRBD2; J: TRBJ2-3; size: NA; V: TRBV18; DNA: TGTGCCAGCTCACCAACCCTAGCGGGAGATACGCAGTATTTT; CDR3: CASSPTLAGDTQYF
D: NA; J: TRBJ2-3; size: NA; V: TRBV4-2; DNA: TGTGCCAGCAGCCAAGTTGACGTTTCTAGCACAGATACGCAGTATTTT; CDR3: CASSQVDVSSTDTQYF
D: NA; J: TRBJ2-2; size: NA; V: TRBV7-9; DNA: TGTGCCAGCAGCCACCCGGTGGCGAACACCGGGGAGCTGTTTTTT; CDR3: CASSHPVANTGELFF